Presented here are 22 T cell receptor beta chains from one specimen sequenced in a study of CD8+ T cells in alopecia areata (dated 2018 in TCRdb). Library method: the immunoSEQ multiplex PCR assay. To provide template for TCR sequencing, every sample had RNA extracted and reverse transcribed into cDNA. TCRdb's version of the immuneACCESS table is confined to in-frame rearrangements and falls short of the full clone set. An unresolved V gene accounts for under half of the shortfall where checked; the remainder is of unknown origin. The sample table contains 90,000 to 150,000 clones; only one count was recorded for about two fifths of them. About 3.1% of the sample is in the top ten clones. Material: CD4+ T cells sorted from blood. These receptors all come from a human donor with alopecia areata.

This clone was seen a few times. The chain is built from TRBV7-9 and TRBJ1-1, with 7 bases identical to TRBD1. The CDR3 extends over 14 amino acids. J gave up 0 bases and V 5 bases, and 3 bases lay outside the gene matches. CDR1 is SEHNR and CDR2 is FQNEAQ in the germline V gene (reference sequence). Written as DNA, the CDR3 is TGTGCCAGCAGCCGGGGGACAGTGAACACTGAAGCTTTCTTT. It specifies CASSRGTVNTEAFF.

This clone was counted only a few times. The CDR3 region is CSVKIERPSSYNEQFF. CDR3 nucleotides: TGCAGCGTTAAAATCGAGCGGCCCAGCTCCTACAATGAGCAGTTCTTC. The chain joins TRBV29-1 to TRBJ2-1; tentatively, D is TRBD2 (5 bases). CDR1 is SQVTM and CDR2 is ANQGSEA in the germline V gene. The ends were cut back, 5 bases at V and 0 bases at J, with 17 bases in the middle. There are 16 residues in the CDR3.

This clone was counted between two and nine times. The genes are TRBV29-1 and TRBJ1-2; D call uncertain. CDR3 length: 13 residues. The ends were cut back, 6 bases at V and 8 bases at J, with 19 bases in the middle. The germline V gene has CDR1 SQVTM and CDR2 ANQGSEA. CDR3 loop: CSVERTSTGGYTF. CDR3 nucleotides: TGCAGCGTGGAACGGACCTCCACTGGGGGCTACACCTTC.

CDR3 region: CAGRGEQYF. The CDR3 DNA reads TGTGCCGGGAGGGGCGAGCAGTACTTC. The V and J genes are TRBV19 and TRBJ2-7; 7 bases fit TRBD2. CDR1 is LNHDA, CDR2 SQIVND, per germline (reference sequence). V lost 11 bases and J lost 6; bases outside the gene matches: 1. There are 9 residues in the CDR3.

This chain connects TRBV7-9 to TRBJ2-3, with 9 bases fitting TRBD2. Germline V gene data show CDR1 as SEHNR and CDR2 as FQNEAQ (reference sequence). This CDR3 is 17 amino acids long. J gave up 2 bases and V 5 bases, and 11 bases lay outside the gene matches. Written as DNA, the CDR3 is TGTGCCAGCAGCCTAAGAAAAGCGGGAGGACTCACAGATACGCAGTATTTT. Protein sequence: CASSLRKAGGLTDTQYF.

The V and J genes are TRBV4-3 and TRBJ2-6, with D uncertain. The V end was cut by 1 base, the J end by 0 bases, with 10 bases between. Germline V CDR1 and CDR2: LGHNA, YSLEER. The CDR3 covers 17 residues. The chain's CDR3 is CASSQAQASSGANVLTF. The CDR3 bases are TGCGCCAGCAGCCAAGCGCAGGCGAGCTCTGGGGCCAACGTCCTGACTTTC.

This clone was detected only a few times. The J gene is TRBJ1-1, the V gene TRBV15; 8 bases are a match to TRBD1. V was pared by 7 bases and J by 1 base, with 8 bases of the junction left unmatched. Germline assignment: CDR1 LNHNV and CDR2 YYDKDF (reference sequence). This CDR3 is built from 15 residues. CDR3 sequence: CATNSQGASNTEAFF. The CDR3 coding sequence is TGTGCCACCAACTCGCAGGGGGCCTCGAACACTGAAGCTTTCTTT. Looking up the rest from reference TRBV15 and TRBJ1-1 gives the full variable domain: DAMVIQNPRYQVTQFGKPVTLSCSQTLNHNVMYWYQQKSSQAPKLLFHYYDKDFNNEADTPDNFQSRRPNTSFCFLDIRSPGLGDTAMYLCATNSQGASNTEAFFGQGTRLTVV.

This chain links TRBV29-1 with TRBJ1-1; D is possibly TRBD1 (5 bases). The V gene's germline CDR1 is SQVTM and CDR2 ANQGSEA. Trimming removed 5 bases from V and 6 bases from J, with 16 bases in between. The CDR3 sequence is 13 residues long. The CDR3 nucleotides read TGCAGCGTTCACCGGGACGGAGGGGCTGAAGCTTTCTTT. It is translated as CSVHRDGGAEAFF.

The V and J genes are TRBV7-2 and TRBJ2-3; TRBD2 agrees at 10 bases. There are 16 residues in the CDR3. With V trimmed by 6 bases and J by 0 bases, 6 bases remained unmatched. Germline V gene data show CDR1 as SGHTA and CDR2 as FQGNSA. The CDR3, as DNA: TGTGCCAGCAGGACTAGCGGGCGGACCAGCACAGATACGCAGTATTTT. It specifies CASRTSGRTSTDTQYF.

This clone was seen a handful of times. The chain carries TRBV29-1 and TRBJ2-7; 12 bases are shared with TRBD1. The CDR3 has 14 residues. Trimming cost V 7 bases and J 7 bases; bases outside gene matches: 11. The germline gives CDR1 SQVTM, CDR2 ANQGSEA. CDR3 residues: CSGAGTGGVNEQYF. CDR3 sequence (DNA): TGCAGCGGCGCCGGGACAGGGGGCGTAAATGAGCAGTACTTC.

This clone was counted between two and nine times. The CDR3 here is CASSSGTNPAGANVLTF. CDR3 in DNA: TGTGCCAGCAGCTCCGGGACTAACCCAGCTGGGGCCAACGTCCTGACTTTC. The chain carries TRBV5-5 and TRBJ2-6, with TRBD2 matching over 7 bases. Losses at the gene ends were 3 bases for V and 2 bases for J; bases not matched to a gene: 8. CDR1 is SGHKS and CDR2 is YYEKEE in the germline V gene (reference sequence). This CDR3 has 17 residues. Variable domain in full (rest from reference TRBV5-5 and TRBJ2-6): DAGVTQSPTHLIKTRGQQVTLRCSPISGHKSVSWYQQVLGQGPQFIFQYYEKEERGRGNFPDRFSARQFPNYSSELNVNALLLGDSALYLCASSSGTNPAGANVLTFGAGSRLTVL.

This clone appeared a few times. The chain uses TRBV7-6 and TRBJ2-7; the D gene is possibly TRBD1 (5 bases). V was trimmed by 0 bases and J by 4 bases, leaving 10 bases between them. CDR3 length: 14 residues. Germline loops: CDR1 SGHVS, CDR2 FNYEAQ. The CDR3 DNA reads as TGTGCCAGCAGCTTAGCTGCAGGGAATTACGAGCAGTACTTC. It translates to CASSLAAGNYEQYF.

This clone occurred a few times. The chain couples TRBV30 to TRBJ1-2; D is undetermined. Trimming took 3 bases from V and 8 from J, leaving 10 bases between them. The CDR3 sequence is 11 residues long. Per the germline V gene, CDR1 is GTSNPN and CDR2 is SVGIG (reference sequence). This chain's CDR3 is CAWRAPRGYTF. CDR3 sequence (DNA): TGTGCCTGGAGGGCCCCTAGGGGCTACACCTTC.

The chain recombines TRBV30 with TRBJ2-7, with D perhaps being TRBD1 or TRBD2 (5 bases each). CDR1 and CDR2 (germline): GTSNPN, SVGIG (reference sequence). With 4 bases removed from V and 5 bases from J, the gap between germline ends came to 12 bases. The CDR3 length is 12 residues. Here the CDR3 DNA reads TGTGCCTGGACCCCGGGACCTAACGAGCAGTACTTC. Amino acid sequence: CAWTPGPNEQYF. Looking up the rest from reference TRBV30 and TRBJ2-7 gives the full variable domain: SQTIHQWPATLVQPVGSPLSLECTVEGTSNPNLYWYRQAAGRGLQLLFYSVGIGQISSEVPQNLSASRPQDRQFILSSKKLLLSDSGFYLCAWTPGPNEQYFGPGTRLTVT.

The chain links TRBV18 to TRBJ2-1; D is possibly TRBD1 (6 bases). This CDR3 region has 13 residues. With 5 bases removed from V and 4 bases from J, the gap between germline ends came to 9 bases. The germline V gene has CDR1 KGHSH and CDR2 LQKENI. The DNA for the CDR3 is TGTGCCAGCTCATCAGACAGGTACAATGAGCAGTTCTTC. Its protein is CASSSDRYNEQFF.

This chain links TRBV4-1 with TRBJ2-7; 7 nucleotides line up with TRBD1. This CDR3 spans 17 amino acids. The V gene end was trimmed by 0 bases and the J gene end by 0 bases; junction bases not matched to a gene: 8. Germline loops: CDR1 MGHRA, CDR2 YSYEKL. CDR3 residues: CASSQDPGTEASYEQYF. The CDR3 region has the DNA TGCGCCAGCAGCCAAGACCCCGGGACAGAGGCCTCCTACGAGCAGTACTTC.

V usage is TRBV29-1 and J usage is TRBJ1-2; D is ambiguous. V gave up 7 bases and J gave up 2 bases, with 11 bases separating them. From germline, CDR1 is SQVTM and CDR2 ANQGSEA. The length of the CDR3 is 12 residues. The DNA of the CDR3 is TGCAGCGCTGGGCTGGAGAACTATGGCTACACCTTC. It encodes CSAGLENYGYTF.

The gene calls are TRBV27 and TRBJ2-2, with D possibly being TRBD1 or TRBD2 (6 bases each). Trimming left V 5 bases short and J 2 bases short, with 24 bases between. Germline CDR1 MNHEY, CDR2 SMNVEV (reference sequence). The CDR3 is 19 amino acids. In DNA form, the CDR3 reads TGTGCCAGCAGTACCGCCGGGGCCGGAGGGGGAGGCAACACCGGGGAGCTGTTTTTT. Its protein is CASSTAGAGGGGNTGELFF.

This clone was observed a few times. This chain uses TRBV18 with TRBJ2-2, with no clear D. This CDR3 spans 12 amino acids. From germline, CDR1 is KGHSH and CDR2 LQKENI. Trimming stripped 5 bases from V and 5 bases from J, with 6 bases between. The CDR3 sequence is CASSTETGELFF. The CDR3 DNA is TGTGCCAGCTCAACAGAAACCGGGGAGCTGTTTTTT.

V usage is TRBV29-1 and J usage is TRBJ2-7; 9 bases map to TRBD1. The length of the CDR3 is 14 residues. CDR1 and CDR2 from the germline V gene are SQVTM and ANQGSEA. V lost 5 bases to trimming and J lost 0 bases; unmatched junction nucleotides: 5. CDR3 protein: CSVRQGVASYEQYF. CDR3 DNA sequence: TGCAGCGTTAGACAGGGGGTTGCCTCCTACGAGCAGTACTTC.

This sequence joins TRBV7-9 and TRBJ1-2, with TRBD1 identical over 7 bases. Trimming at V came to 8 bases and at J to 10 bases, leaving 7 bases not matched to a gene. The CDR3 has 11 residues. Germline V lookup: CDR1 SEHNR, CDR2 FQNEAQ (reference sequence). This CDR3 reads CASGTRGDYTF. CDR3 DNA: TGTGCCAGCGGTACCAGGGGGGACTACACCTTC.

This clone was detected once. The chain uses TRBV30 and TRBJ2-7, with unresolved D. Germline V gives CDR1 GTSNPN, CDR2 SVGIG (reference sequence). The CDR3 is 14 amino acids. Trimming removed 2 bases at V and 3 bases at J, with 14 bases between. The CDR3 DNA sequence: TGTGCCTGGAGTCTCAAGGACCACCGCTACGAGCAGTACTTC. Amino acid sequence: CAWSLKDHRYEQYF.